A selection of T cell receptor beta chains follows, all from one sample in a study of shared clonotypes between healthy human individuals. TCRdb's table, derived via immunoSEQ multiplex PCR, lists solely in-frame clones and lacks some. The table shows about 1.5 million clones, with 95% to 97% occurring only once. Input material: naive CD4+ T cells sorted from blood. The receptors shown here come from a man younger than 40 in good health. The CDR3 runs from the conserved cysteine through the conserved F or W. A D gene is named only where the DNA matches it firmly. Expanded clones get a size class; other rows say once, few or many, or leave the size out.

>TRBJ2-6|NA|TRBV28|NA
CASSFLGGDSPNGANVLTF
TGTGCCAGCAGTTTCCTGGGGGGCGATTCCCCAAACGGGGCCAACGTCCTGACTTTC
>TRBJ1-1|NA|TRBV27|NA
CASSLFGGQNTEAFF
TGTGCCAGCAGTTTATTCGGGGGGCAGAACACTGAAGCTTTCTTT
>TRBJ2-7|TRBD2|TRBV7-2|NA
CASSLVSGSVNNYEQYF
TGTGCCAGCAGCTTAGTTAGCGGGAGTGTTAATAACTACGAGCAGTACTTC
>TRBJ2-7|NA|TRBV18|NA
CASSPGEGYEQYF
TGTGCCAGCTCACCAGGGGAAGGTTACGAGCAGTACTTC
>TRBJ1-5|TRBD1|TRBV16|NA
CASSGGQAYNQPQHF
TGTGCCAGCAGCGGGGGACAGGCCTACAATCAGCCCCAGCATTTT
>TRBJ2-7|TRBD2|TRBV19|NA
CASSIVGGGTYEQYF
TGTGCCAGTAGTATTGTCGGGGGGGGAACCTACGAGCAGTACTTC
>TRBJ1-2|NA|TRBV5-4|NA
CASSLGPTGRIGYGYTF
TGTGCCAGCAGCTTGGGCCCCACAGGGAGAATTGGGTATGGCTACACCTTC
>TRBJ1-2|NA|TRBV11-2|NA
CASSLYGATPSNYGYTF
TGTGCCAGCAGCTTATACGGGGCTACCCCTTCTAACTATGGCTACACCTTC
>TRBJ2-5|NA|TRBV2|NA
CADGPQETQYF
TGTGCCGATGGACCCCAAGAGACCCAGTACTTC
>TRBJ1-4|NA|TRBV28|NA
CASSERTATNEKLFF
TGTGCCAGCAGTGAACGGACAGCAACTAATGAAAAACTGTTTTTT
>TRBJ2-3|NA|TRBV18|NA
CASSPESDTQYF
TGTGCCAGCTCACCTGAATCAGATACGCAGTATTTT
>TRBJ1-4|TRBD1|TRBV5-1|NA
CASSFGDRGPEKLFF
TGCGCCAGCAGCTTTGGGGACAGGGGGCCTGAAAAACTGTTTTTT
>TRBJ1-1|TRBD1|TRBV14|NA
CASSQLTGGGVGAFF
TGTGCCAGCAGCCAGCTAACAGGGGGGGGAGTTGGAGCTTTCTTT
>TRBJ2-7|TRBD2|TRBV18|NA
CASSPPDSGRRGEQYF
TGTGCCAGCTCACCCCCCGATAGCGGGAGAAGGGGCGAGCAGTACTTC
>TRBJ2-5|TRBD2|TRBV7-8|NA
CASSFSASGLRETQYF
TGTGCCAGCAGCTTCTCCGCTAGCGGATTGAGAGAGACCCAGTACTTC
>TRBJ1-5|NA|TRBV5-1|NA
CASSQRVTIQRNQPQHF
TGCGCCAGCAGCCAGAGAGTTACCATCCAGAGGAATCAGCCCCAGCATTTT
>TRBJ2-3|NA|TRBV2|NA
CASQKERGTDTQYF
TGTGCCAGCCAAAAGGAAAGGGGTACAGATACGCAGTATTTT
>TRBJ2-7|NA|TRBV5-1|NA
CASSPRQLAYEQYF
TGCGCCAGCAGCCCCCGACAGCTTGCCTACGAGCAGTACTTC
>TRBJ2-1|TRBD1|TRBV2|NA
CASSETGGAPRVRFF
TGTGCCAGCAGCGAAACAGGGGGCGCCCCTCGAGTAAGGTTCTTC
>TRBJ2-5|TRBD2|TRBV5-1|NA
CASSGSLAGVETQYF
TGCGCCAGCAGCGGATCACTAGCGGGAGTGGAGACCCAGTACTTC
>TRBJ2-3|NA|TRBV21-1|NA
CASSLRTRLVADTQYF
TGTGCCAGCAGCCTCCGGACCCGATTAGTCGCAGATACGCAGTATTTT
>TRBJ2-1|NA|TRBV10-3|NA
CAITPRPLNEQFF
TGTGCCATCACCCCCAGACCGTTGAATGAGCAGTTCTTC
>TRBJ2-5|TRBD2|TRBV7-8|NA
CASSDREGQETQYF
TGTGCCAGCAGCGATCGGGAGGGGCAAGAGACCCAGTACTTC
>TRBJ2-7|TRBD1|TRBV6-5|NA
CASSYRQGGEQYF
TGTGCCAGCAGTTACCGACAGGGTGGCGAGCAGTACTTC
>TRBJ2-7|TRBD1|TRBV18|NA
CASSKPTGTSYEQYF
TGTGCCAGCTCGAAGCCGACAGGGACCTCCTACGAGCAGTACTTC
>TRBJ2-1|NA|TRBV28|NA
CASSKVVQNEQFF
TGTGCCAGCAGCAAAGTCGTCCAAAATGAGCAGTTCTTC
>TRBJ2-2|NA|TRBV5-4|NA
CASSLAPKPGELFF
TGTGCCAGCAGCTTGGCGCCAAAACCGGGGGAGCTGTTTTTT
>TRBJ2-1|NA|TRBV5-4|NA
CASSQDPPGEQFF
TGTGCCAGCAGCCAAGACCCCCCCGGTGAGCAGTTCTTC
>TRBJ1-5|NA|TRBV7-2|NA
CASSSFSSPSNQPQHF
TGTGCCAGCAGCTCCTTTTCGTCGCCTAGCAATCAGCCCCAGCATTTT
>TRBJ2-1|NA|TRBV18|once
CASSPLGRASSYNEQFF
TGTGCCAGCTCACCACTGGGGCGGGCGAGCTCCTACAATGAGCAGTTCTTC
>TRBJ2-5|TRBD2|TRBV4-1|NA
CASSQVGGGTSGVKETQYF
TGCGCCAGCAGCCAGGTCGGAGGGGGGACTAGCGGAGTAAAAGAGACCCAGTACTTC
>TRBJ2-2|TRBD2|TRBV28|few
CASSFVAGGGSGELFF
TGTGCCAGCAGCTTCGTAGCGGGAGGTGGCTCCGGGGAGCTGTTTTTT
>TRBJ2-6|NA|TRBV14|NA
CASRNSGANVLTF
TGTGCCAGCAGGAACTCTGGGGCCAACGTCCTGACTTTC
>TRBJ1-1|TRBD1|TRBV7-9|NA
CASSWALGGLEAFF
TGTGCCAGCAGCTGGGCGTTAGGGGGCTTGGAAGCTTTCTTT
>TRBJ1-1|NA|TRBV7-2|NA
CACSSYREKTEAFF
TGTGCCTGTTCCTCATACAGGGAGAAGACTGAAGCTTTCTTT
>TRBJ1-5|NA|TRBV19|NA
CASSTKGPYQPQHF
TGTGCCAGTAGTACTAAGGGACCTTATCAGCCCCAGCATTTT
>TRBJ2-5|NA|TRBV7-9|NA
CASSLGSTSETQYF
TGTGCCAGCAGCTTAGGTTCAACGTCGGAGACCCAGTACTTC
>TRBJ2-2|NA|TRBV7-2|NA
CASSTDGLNTGELFF
TGTGCCAGCAGCACTGACGGCCTAAACACCGGGGAGCTGTTTTTT
>TRBJ1-2|NA|TRBV5-6|NA
CASSLVVGIGYTF
TGTGCCAGCAGCTTGGTGGTAGGGATTGGCTACACCTTC
>TRBJ2-1|NA|TRBV5-4|NA
CASSLANNNEQFF
TGTGCCAGCAGCTTGGCCAACAACAATGAGCAGTTCTTC
>TRBJ1-1|NA|TRBV9|NA
CASSVSGGMNTEAFF
TGTGCCAGCAGCGTTTCGGGGGGGATGAACACTGAAGCTTTCTTT
>TRBJ2-1|NA|TRBV7-8|NA
CASSLALIREYGYNEQFF
TGTGCCAGCAGCTTAGCTCTTATTAGGGAGTACGGTTACAATGAGCAGTTCTTC
>TRBJ1-5|TRBD1|TRBV19|NA
CASSHLKTGGSNQPQHF
TGTGCCAGTAGTCACCTCAAGACAGGGGGTAGCAATCAGCCCCAGCATTTT
>TRBJ2-2|NA|TRBV19|NA
CASSIGTANTGELFF
TGTGCCAGTAGTATAGGGACAGCGAACACCGGGGAGCTGTTTTTT
>TRBJ1-2|TRBD1|TRBV6-1|once
CATRDGQGRYGYTF
TGTGCCACAAGGGATGGACAGGGGAGGTATGGCTACACCTTC
>TRBJ2-7|NA|TRBV28|NA
CASSPSGFPQGEQYF
TGTGCCAGCAGTCCGTCCGGGTTCCCCCAAGGGGAGCAGTACTTC
>TRBJ2-3|NA|TRBV5-1|NA
CASSLRGLGTDTQYF
TGCGCCAGCAGCTTGCGCGGACTTGGGACAGATACGCAGTATTTT
>TRBJ2-7|NA|TRBV7-9|NA
CASSLEDDSLVHEQYF
TGTGCCAGCAGCTTAGAGGACGACTCCCTGGTACACGAGCAGTACTTC
>TRBJ1-4|NA|TRBV7-8|NA
CASSLVRLPTNEKLFF
TGTGCCAGCAGCTTAGTGAGGTTGCCAACTAATGAAAAACTGTTTTTT
>TRBJ1-1|TRBD1|TRBV28|NA
CASSLLVGGKNTEAFF
TGTGCCAGCAGTTTATTGGTAGGGGGCAAGAACACTGAAGCTTTCTTT